What follows are 11 T cell receptor beta chains derived from one specimen sequenced in a study of neurological immune-mediated disorders. TCRdb reanalysed the 5' RACE reads using MiXCR and keeps one entry per CDR3 protein. The table has tens of thousands of distinct CDR3 sequences, 3% to 4% seen once. The sequencing input was PBMCs. Receptors were obtained from a woman in her forties or fifties with multiple sclerosis.

This clonotype was picked up many times. The chain has TRBV6-5 and TRBJ1-5; unclear D gene. CDR3 length: 13 residues. Germline values: CDR1 MNHEY, CDR2 SVGAGI. Trimming pared 6 bases from V and 13 bases from J, leaving 19 bases between. CDR3 residues: CASSPTSTSRQHF. CDR3 DNA sequence: TGTGCCAGCAGCCCGACATCGACTTCCCGACAGCATTTT.

This clonotype showed up many times. This chain connects TRBV29-1 to TRBJ1-5, with D perhaps matching TRBD1 (6 bases). CDR1 SQVTM and CDR2 ANQGSEA come from the germline V gene. V gave up 4 bases and J gave up 4 bases, with 8 bases separating them. The CDR3 consists of 12 residues. CDR3 sequence: CSVATGNQPQHF. CDR3 DNA: TGCAGCGTTGCGACAGGTAATCAGCCCCAGCATTTT.

This clonotype was counted many times. The CDR3 coding sequence is TGTGCCAGCAGCCGAAGGATACCTAGCGGGGGGAAATTGAACACCGGGGAGCTGTTTTTT. Protein: CASSRRIPSGGKLNTGELFF. The genes are TRBV7-8 and TRBJ2-2; 11 bases match TRBD2. Trimming at V came to 5 bases and at J to 1 base, leaving 15 bases not matched to a gene. Germline values: CDR1 SGHVS, CDR2 FQNEAQ. The CDR3 totals 20 residues. The full variable domain, with the rest looked up from reference TRBV7-8 and TRBJ2-2, is GAGVSQSPRYKVAKRGQDVALRCDPISGHVSLFWYQQALGQGPEFLTYFQNEAQLDKSGLPSDRFFAERPEGSVSTLKIQRTQQEDSAVYLCASSRRIPSGGKLNTGELFFGEGSRLTVL.

This clonotype was seen repeatedly, ten times or more. This chain uses TRBV5-1 with TRBJ2-3; D possibly corresponds to TRBD1 (5 bases). Germline V gene lookup returns CDR1 SGHRS and CDR2 YFSETQ. This CDR3 is 14 amino acids long. With 0 bases removed from V and 6 bases from J, the gap between germline ends came to 11 bases. CDR3 in amino acids: CASSLAFKGDTQYF. In DNA, the CDR3 is TGCGCCAGCAGCTTGGCTTTTAAGGGGGATACGCAGTATTTT. The full variable domain, in which reference TRBV5-1 and TRBJ2-3 provide the parts outside the CDR3, is KAGVTQTPRYLIKTRGQQVTLSCSPISGHRSVSWYQQTPGQGLQFLFEYFSETQRNKGNFPGRFSGRQFSNSRSEMNVSTLELGDSALYLCASSLAFKGDTQYFGPGTRLTVL.

The sample holds many counts of this clonotype. The chain couples TRBV9 to TRBJ2-1; possibly TRBD2 for D (6 bases). This CDR3 has 16 residues. CDR1 is SGDLS and CDR2 is YYNGEE in the germline V gene. The ends were cut back, 3 bases at V and 1 base at J, with 14 bases in the middle. In DNA form, the CDR3 reads TGTGCCAGCAGCGCGGGCGGGACGGCTTCCTACAATGAGCAGTTCTTC. Protein sequence: CASSAGGTASYNEQFF.

This clonotype was found many times. The chain combines TRBV20-1 with TRBJ2-1; D possibly corresponds to TRBD2 (6 bases). The CDR3 consists of 14 residues. V gave up 6 bases and J gave up 5 bases, with 17 bases separating them. Per the germline V gene, CDR1 is DFQATT and CDR2 is SNEGSKA (reference sequence). CDR3 coding DNA: TGCAGTGCGAAAGGGCTAGCGAGCCACAATGAGCAGTTCTTC. Protein product: CSAKGLASHNEQFF.

This clonotype was seen at least ten times. The CDR3 here is CASSLSGTITEAFF. As DNA, the CDR3 is TGTGCCAGCAGCTTATCCGGGACAATCACTGAAGCTTTCTTT. The rearrangement joins TRBV6-5 to TRBJ1-1; TRBD1 is a possible D gene (6 bases). The CDR3 is made up of 14 amino acids. The V and J ends lost 6 bases and 4 bases respectively, with 15 bases between them. Germline V gene sequence: CDR1 MNHEY, CDR2 SVGAGI.

This clonotype was detected once. The chain links TRBV15 to TRBJ1-3, with 7 bases that match TRBD1. Trimming took 1 base from V and 4 from J; bases not matched to a gene: 4. This CDR3 region has 15 residues. The germline CDR1 and CDR2 sequences are LNHNV and YYDKDF (reference sequence). The CDR3 sequence: CATSRADRVGNTIYF. The CDR3, as DNA: TGTGCCACCAGCAGAGCCGACAGGGTCGGAAACACCATATATTTT.

This clonotype occurred many times. The J gene is TRBJ2-1, the V gene TRBV5-1; D may be TRBD1 (5 bases). CDR1 and CDR2 from the germline V gene are SGHRS and YFSETQ. This CDR3 region has 16 residues. Trimming removed 0 bases from V and 7 bases from J, with 17 bases in between. CDR3 sequence: CASSLEGPGMGNEQFF. The CDR3 DNA is TGCGCCAGCAGCTTGGAAGGGCCAGGGATGGGGAATGAGCAGTTCTTC.

The genes are TRBV10-3 and TRBJ2-7; D tentatively fits TRBD1 or TRBD2 (6 bases each). Trimming removed 4 bases from V and 7 bases from J, with 20 bases in between. Germline-derived CDR1 and CDR2 are ENHRY and SYGVKD. The CDR3 has 15 amino acids. CDR3 residues: CAISGGTTLVEEQYF. The CDR3 bases are TGTGCCATCAGTGGCGGGACAACGTTGGTTGAGGAGCAGTACTTC.

By share of the sample, this clonotype is medium-sized. The J gene is TRBJ1-1, the V gene TRBV5-1; D not certain. CDR1 is SGHRS, CDR2 YFSETQ, per germline. This CDR3 is built from 13 residues. V lost 0 bases and J lost 5, with 8 bases in between. CDR3 residues: CASSLEWATEAFF. The CDR3 nucleotides are TGCGCCAGCAGCTTGGAATGGGCTACTGAAGCTTTCTTT.